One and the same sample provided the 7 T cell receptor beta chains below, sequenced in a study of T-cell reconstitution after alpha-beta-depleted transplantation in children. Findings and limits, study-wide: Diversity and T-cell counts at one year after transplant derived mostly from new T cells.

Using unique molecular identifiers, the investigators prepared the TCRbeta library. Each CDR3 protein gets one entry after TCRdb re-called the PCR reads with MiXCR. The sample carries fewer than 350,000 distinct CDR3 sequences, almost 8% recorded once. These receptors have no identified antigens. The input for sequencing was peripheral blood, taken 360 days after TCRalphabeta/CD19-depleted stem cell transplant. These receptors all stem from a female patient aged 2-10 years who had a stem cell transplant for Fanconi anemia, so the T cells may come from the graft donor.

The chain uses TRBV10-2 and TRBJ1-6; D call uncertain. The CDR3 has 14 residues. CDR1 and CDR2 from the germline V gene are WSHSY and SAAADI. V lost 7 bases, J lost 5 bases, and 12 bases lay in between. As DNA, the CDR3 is TGCGCCAGCAAAGAGACACGGGATAATTCACCCCTCCACTTT. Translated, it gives CASKETRDNSPLHF.

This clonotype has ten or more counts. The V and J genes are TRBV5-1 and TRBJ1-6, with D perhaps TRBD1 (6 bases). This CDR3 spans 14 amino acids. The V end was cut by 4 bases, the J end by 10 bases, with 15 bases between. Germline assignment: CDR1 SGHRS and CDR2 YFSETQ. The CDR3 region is CASSPRGQYSPLHF. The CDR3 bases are TGCGCCAGCAGCCCACGCGGACAGTACTCACCCCTCCACTTT.

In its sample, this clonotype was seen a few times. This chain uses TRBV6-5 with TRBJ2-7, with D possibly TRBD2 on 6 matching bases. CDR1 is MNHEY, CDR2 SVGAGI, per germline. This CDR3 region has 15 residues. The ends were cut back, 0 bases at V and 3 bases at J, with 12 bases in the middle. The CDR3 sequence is CASSYSTGGFYEQYF. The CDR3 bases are TGTGCCAGCAGTTACTCGACCGGAGGGTTCTACGAGCAGTACTTC.

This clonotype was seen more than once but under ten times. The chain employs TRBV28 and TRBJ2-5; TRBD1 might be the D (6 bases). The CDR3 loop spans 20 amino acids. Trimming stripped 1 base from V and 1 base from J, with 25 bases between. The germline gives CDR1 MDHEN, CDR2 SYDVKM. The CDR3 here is CASSLYGAGAGPDSQETQYF. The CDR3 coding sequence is TGTGCCAGCAGTTTATATGGGGCAGGGGCTGGCCCCGATAGCCAAGAGACCCAGTACTTC.

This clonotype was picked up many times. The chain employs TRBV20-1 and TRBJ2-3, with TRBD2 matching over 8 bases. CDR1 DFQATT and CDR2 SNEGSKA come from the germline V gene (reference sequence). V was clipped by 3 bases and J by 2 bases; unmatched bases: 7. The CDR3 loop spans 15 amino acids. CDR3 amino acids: CSARRSGEVTDTQYF. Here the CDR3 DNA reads TGCAGTGCTAGGCGTAGCGGGGAGGTCACAGATACGCAGTATTTT.

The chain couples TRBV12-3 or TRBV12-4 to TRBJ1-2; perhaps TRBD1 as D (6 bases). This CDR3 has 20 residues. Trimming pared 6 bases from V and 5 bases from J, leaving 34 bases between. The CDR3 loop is CASSTYRESGASTLYYGYTF. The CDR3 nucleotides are TGTGCCAGCAGCACATACAGGGAAAGCGGGGCTTCCACTCTTTATTATGGCTACACCTTC.

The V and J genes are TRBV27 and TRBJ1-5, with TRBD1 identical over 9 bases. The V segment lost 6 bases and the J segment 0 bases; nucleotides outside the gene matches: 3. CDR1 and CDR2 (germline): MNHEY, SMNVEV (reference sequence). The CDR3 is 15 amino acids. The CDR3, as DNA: TGTGCCAGCAGATTACAGGGGGCTAGCAATCAGCCCCAGCATTTT. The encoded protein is CASRLQGASNQPQHF.